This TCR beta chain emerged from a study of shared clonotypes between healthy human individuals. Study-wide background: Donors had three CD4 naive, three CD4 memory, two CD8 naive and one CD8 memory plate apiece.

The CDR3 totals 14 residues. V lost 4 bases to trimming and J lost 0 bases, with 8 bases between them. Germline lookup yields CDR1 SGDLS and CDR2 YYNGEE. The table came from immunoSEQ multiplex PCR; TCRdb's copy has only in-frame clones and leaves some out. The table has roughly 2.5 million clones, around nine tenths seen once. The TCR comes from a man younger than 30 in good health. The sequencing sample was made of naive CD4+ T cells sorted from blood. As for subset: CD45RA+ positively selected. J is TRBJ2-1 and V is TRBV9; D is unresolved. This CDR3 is CASSPSSSYNEQFF. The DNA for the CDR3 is TGTGCCAGCAGCCCCTCCAGCTCCTACAATGAGCAGTTCTTC.